This T cell receptor (beta chain) was profiled in a study of identical twins. The study's findings and limits: Weaker excess twin sharing was seen among beta out-of-frame sequences.

Unique molecular identifiers were present on cDNA, and template switching added a universal primer site. TCRdb redid the calling of the 5' RACE reads with MiXCR, one entry per CDR3 protein. Here the sample spans over 600,000 distinct CDR3 sequences, approximately 22% being singletons. Ten or more counts support this clonotype. What it recognizes is unknown. In every case, the donor was a healthy Caucasian. Separately, the same data were catalogued under a study of T cells expressing NK-cell markers. As that study records: What remained unclear was the HCMV specificity of expanded NKG2C+ T cell clones.

The sample was PBMCs. This TCR derives from a woman between 18 and 30 years old in good health.

DNA of the CDR3: TGTGCCAGCAGCGCGGGGGGGGGCTACGAGCAGTACTTC. This gives the protein CASSAGGGYEQYF. The genes are TRBV6-1 and TRBJ2-7; 9 positions agree with TRBD2. Germline-derived CDR1 and CDR2 are MNHNS and SASEGT. V dropped 6 bases and J dropped 3; count of bases not matched to a gene: 3. CDR3 size: 13 residues.